This paragraph reports one TCR beta chain. Its antigen is not known. Together with a sample-barcoded 5' primer, a J-beta primer mix was included in a second PCR lasting roughly 6 to 12 cycles. Each CDR3 protein is one row after TCRdb ran MiXCR on the 5' RACE reads. Among hundreds of thousands of distinct CDR3 sequences, around 50% were seen once, and the ten largest hold under 30%. This sample was included in a study of blood T cells in healthy people across ages. There are 16 residues in the CDR3. Germline CDR1 reads SGHKS; CDR2 reads YYEKEE (reference sequence). Trimming pared 3 bases from V and 3 bases from J, leaving 16 bases between. General study results and limits: Relative to aged donors, long-lived donors carried more naive CD4+ cells and displayed higher diversity.

The TCR comes from a middle-aged man in good health. Sequencing was carried out using blood. The chain links TRBV5-5 to TRBJ1-5; tentative D call: TRBD1 (5 bases). The CDR3 sequence is CASSYALGDHNQPQHF. CDR3 coding DNA: TGTGCCAGCAGCTATGCGCTCGGGGACCACAATCAGCCCCAGCATTTT.